The 29 T cell receptor beta chains in this list originate from one sample, sequenced in a study of blood T cell repertoires in COVID-19. Using immunoSEQ multiplex PCR, the repertoire was profiled, and TCRdb retains in-frame clones only, with some absent. Counted here are about 210,000 clones, around 83% occurring once; the ten biggest clones make up roughly 8.2%. Source material: peripheral blood. These receptors were collected from a woman aged 50 to 60 with acute or convalescent COVID-19.

This clone showed up just a few times. The chain links TRBV4-1 to TRBJ2-3; 7 positions agree with TRBD2. The CDR3 is 20 residues long. Germline V CDR1 and CDR2: MGHRA, YSYEKL. V gave up 5 bases and J gave up 6 bases; unmatched junction bases: 26. This CDR3 is CASSTPLGRESIDGRDTQYF. CDR3 coding DNA: TGCGCCAGCAGCACCCCCCTCGGGCGGGAGAGCATAGATGGGCGGGATACGCAGTATTTT.

This clone was found many times. This sequence joins TRBV3-1 (or the pseudogene TRBV3-2) and TRBJ1-6; no clear D gene. Germline V gene data show CDR1 as LGHDT and CDR2 as YNNKEL (reference sequence). V was clipped by 6 bases and J by 5 bases, with 11 bases between them. CDR3 length: 14 residues. CDR3 nucleotide sequence: TGTGCCAGCAGTCTACAGAGAAATAATTCACCCCTCCACTTT. Translated, it gives CASSLQRNNSPLHF.

This sequence joins TRBV6-2 or TRBV6-3 and TRBJ1-5, with D uncertain. The CDR3 totals 14 residues. Germline V CDR1 and CDR2: MNHEY, SVGEGT. Trimming shortened V by 5 bases and J by 6 bases, and 14 bases separated the two germline ends. Here the CDR3 DNA reads TGTGCCAGCAGTCCGACAAGGTCGAGTCAGCCCCAGCATTTT. It specifies CASSPTRSSQPQHF.

The chain has TRBV21-1 and TRBJ1-1. TRBV21-1 is tagged as a pseudogene. The length of the CDR3 is 17 residues. The CDR3 spells CASSKGCRRFLNTEAFF. The CDR3 DNA reads TGTGCCAGCAGCAAAGGATGCAGGAGGTTTCTGAACACTGAAGCTTTCTTT.

The chain carries TRBV6-1 and TRBJ2-1, with 7 bases identical to TRBD2. Germline V lookup: CDR1 MNHNS, CDR2 SASEGT. Germline trimming cut 3 bases from V and 9 bases from J; bases unmatched to any gene: 2. The CDR3 runs to 12 residues. CDR3 protein: CASSELAGEQFF. The CDR3 region has the DNA TGTGCCAGCAGTGAGTTAGCGGGTGAGCAGTTCTTC.

The chain recombines TRBV5-6 with TRBJ2-7; D not resolved. V shed 0 bases and J shed 6 bases, with 10 bases lying between them. CDR3 length: 13 amino acids. Germline V CDR1 and CDR2: SGHDT, YYEEEE. CDR3 sequence reads: CASSLGRMAEQYF. CDR3 in DNA: TGTGCCAGCAGCTTGGGCAGGATGGCCGAGCAGTACTTC.

This clone was found once. The chain is built from TRBV13 and TRBJ2-1, with D possibly matching TRBD1 (5 bases). The germline V gene encodes CDR1 PRHDT and CDR2 FYEKMQ (reference sequence). This CDR3 is built from 17 residues. The V end lost 2 bases, the J end lost 2 bases, and 16 bases lay between the germline ends. CDR3 nucleotides: TGTGCCAGCAGCTTAAGTAGGTTCAGGGCCGCCTACAATGAGCAGTTCTTC. Protein product: CASSLSRFRAAYNEQFF.

This chain uses TRBV15 with TRBJ2-7; the match to TRBD2 covers 9 bases. V shed 5 bases, J shed 0 bases, and the junction held 8 bases outside the gene matches. The germline V gene has CDR1 LNHNV and CDR2 YYDKDF (reference sequence). This CDR3 is 16 amino acids long. The CDR3 DNA reads as TGTGCCACCAGCGACTGGACTAGCGCTAGCTCCTACGAGCAGTACTTC. Translating it yields CATSDWTSASSYEQYF. Based on the CDR3 plus reference TRBV15 and TRBJ2-7, the full variable domain is DAMVIQNPRYQVTQFGKPVTLSCSQTLNHNVMYWYQQKSSQAPKLLFHYYDKDFNNEADTPDNFQSRRPNTSFCFLDIRSPGLGDTAMYLCATSDWTSASSYEQYFGPGTRLTVT.

The chain combines TRBV6-5 with TRBJ2-3; TRBD2 matches at 10 bases. J lost 7 bases, V lost 7 bases, and 8 bases had no gene match. The length of the CDR3 is 14 residues. Germline loops: CDR1 MNHEY, CDR2 SVGAGI. The DNA for the CDR3 is TGTGCCAGCACTGGGACTAGCGTCGACTATACGCAGTATTTT. Translated, it gives CASTGTSVDYTQYF.

This chain connects TRBV7-2 to TRBJ2-3; 14 nucleotides agree with TRBD2. Germline V gives CDR1 SGHTA, CDR2 FQGNSA. J gave up 6 bases and V 6 bases, and 5 bases lay outside the gene matches. This CDR3 comprises 15 residues. The CDR3 DNA sequence: TGTGCCAGCAGTGCAAGACTAGCGGGGGGGGATACGCAGTATTTT. It encodes CASSARLAGGDTQYF.

V gene TRBV15 combines with J gene TRBJ2-1; D uncertain. The germline V and J ends were trimmed by 8 bases and 0 bases, with 5 bases remaining between them. This CDR3 region has 12 residues. Per germline, CDR1 LNHNV and CDR2 YYDKDF (reference sequence). CDR3 bases: TGTGCCACCGGCTCCTCCTACAATGAGCAGTTCTTC. Amino acids: CATGSSYNEQFF.

This chain uses TRBV5-1 with TRBJ2-3, with 11 bases identical to TRBD1. V lost 4 bases to trimming and J lost 0 bases; unmatched junction nucleotides: 4. Germline V gene data show CDR1 as SGHRS and CDR2 as YFSETQ. The CDR3 loop spans 16 amino acids. CDR3 sequence (DNA): TGCGCCAGCAGCCACGGGACAGGGGGTAGCACAGATACGCAGTATTTT. Protein product: CASSHGTGGSTDTQYF.

J is TRBJ2-7 and V is TRBV7-2; TRBD2 matches at 7 bases. This CDR3 contains 15 residues. The germline CDR1 and CDR2 sequences are SGHTA and FQGNSA. V shed 4 bases, J shed 4 bases, and the junction held 10 bases outside the gene matches. CDR3 in amino acids: CASSSRPGEGYEQYF. The CDR3 region has the DNA TGTGCCAGCAGCTCAAGACCGGGGGAGGGTTACGAGCAGTACTTC. The full variable domain, completed using reference TRBV7-2 and TRBJ2-7, is GAGVSQSPSNKVTEKGKDVELRCDPISGHTALYWYRQSLGQGLEFLIYFQGNSAPDKSGLPSDRFSAERTGGSVSTLTIQRTQQEDSAVYLCASSSRPGEGYEQYFGPGTRLTVT.

This chain connects TRBV6-5 to TRBJ1-5, with D unclear. CDR1 MNHEY and CDR2 SVGAGI come from the germline V gene. Trimming stripped 9 bases from V and 0 bases from J, with 6 bases between. This CDR3 has 12 amino acids. The CDR3 region is CASRYSNQPQHF. CDR3 bases: TGTGCCAGTCGGTATAGCAATCAGCCCCAGCATTTT.

The CDR3 reads CASSTGTGSYEQYF. DNA of the CDR3: TGCGCCAGCAGCACCGGGACAGGGTCCTACGAGCAGTACTTC. This chain uses TRBV10-2 with TRBJ2-7, with 9 bases identical to TRBD1. The CDR3 has 14 amino acids. Germline V lookup: CDR1 WSHSY, CDR2 SAAADI. V was pared by 6 bases and J by 1 base, with 4 bases of the junction left unmatched.

This chain joins TRBV2 and TRBJ2-7; D perhaps matches TRBD2 (6 bases). The CDR3 runs 15 residues. V was cut by 7 bases and J by 3 bases, with 19 bases left in between. Germline V gene lookup returns CDR1 SNHLY and CDR2 FYNNEI. CDR3 amino acids: CASNPPGSSVYEQYF. The CDR3 DNA follows: TGTGCCAGCAACCCGCCCGGGAGTTCGGTCTACGAGCAGTACTTC.

This clone has more than one count but fewer than ten. The CDR3: CASSLRAEPGHTRSEKAKNIQYF. CDR3 DNA sequence: TGTGCCAGCAGTTTAAGGGCCGAACCGGGACATACCCGATCTGAGAAGGCCAAAAACATTCAGTACTTC. The chain recombines TRBV28 with TRBJ2-4; D may be TRBD1 (6 bases). CDR3 size: 23 residues. Trimming cost V 2 bases and J 1 base, with 33 bases left between them. Germline V gives CDR1 MDHEN, CDR2 SYDVKM. Looking up the rest from reference TRBV28 and TRBJ2-4 gives the full variable domain: DVKVTQSSRYLVKRTGEKVFLECVQDMDHENMFWYRQDPGLGLRLIYFSYDVKMKEKGDIPEGYSVSREKKERFSLILESASTNQTSMYLCASSLRAEPGHTRSEKAKNIQYFGAGTRLSVL.

The V and J genes are TRBV3-1 (or the pseudogene TRBV3-2) and TRBJ2-5; 9 nucleotides line up with TRBD2. The CDR3 sequence is 15 residues long. Germline V gives CDR1 LGHDT, CDR2 YNNKEL (reference sequence). Losses at the gene ends were 8 bases for V and 3 bases for J; bases not matched to a gene: 10. The CDR3 loop is CASHGQLAGKETQYF. The CDR3 DNA reads as TGTGCCAGCCACGGCCAGCTAGCGGGAAAAGAGACCCAGTACTTC.

The chain uses TRBV6-1 and TRBJ1-1, with D maybe TRBD1 (6 bases). Trimming cost V 3 bases and J 2 bases, with 16 bases left between them. Germline V gives CDR1 MNHNS, CDR2 SASEGT. The CDR3 covers 16 residues. This CDR3 is CASSDPGRGTNTEAFF. The CDR3 DNA is TGTGCCAGCAGTGACCCAGGGAGGGGGACCAACACTGAAGCTTTCTTT.

This clone was seen only once. The rearrangement links TRBV4-1 to TRBJ2-5; 8 bases fit TRBD1. V gave up 0 bases and J gave up 5 bases; unmatched junction bases: 11. This CDR3 comprises 17 residues. Germline values: CDR1 MGHRA, CDR2 YSYEKL. For the CDR3, the DNA is TGCGCCAGCAGCCAAGAATCGGGACAGGCCGTCGGGGAGACCCAGTACTTC. It specifies CASSQESGQAVGETQYF.

This sequence joins TRBV9 and TRBJ2-1; a possible D gene is TRBD2 (6 bases). The germline V and J ends were trimmed by 4 bases and 9 bases, with 23 bases remaining between them. CDR1 and CDR2 from the germline V gene are SGDLS and YYNGEE. The CDR3 is 16 residues long. Written as DNA, the CDR3 is TGTGCCAGCAGCCCCCAGAGGGGACTTCTTGCGTCTGAGCAGTTCTTC. Its translation is CASSPQRGLLASEQFF.

The chain has TRBV19 and TRBJ2-3; TRBD1 is a possible D gene (6 bases). CDR3 length: 14 residues. The germline V and J ends were trimmed by 3 bases and 5 bases, with 12 bases remaining between them. Germline V lookup: CDR1 LNHDA, CDR2 SQIVND (reference sequence). CDR3 bases: TGTGCCAGTAGTATGTGGGGGCGCATAGATACGCAGTATTTT. Translated: CASSMWGRIDTQYF.

The chain combines TRBV7-9 with TRBJ2-1, with D perhaps matching TRBD2 (6 bases). Germline CDR1 and CDR2: SEHNR and FQNEAQ (reference sequence). The germline V and J ends were trimmed by 5 bases and 3 bases, with 14 bases remaining between them. The CDR3 is 15 amino acids. DNA for the CDR3: TGTGCCAGCAGCCTTCCCATGACTAGCTACAATGAGCAGTTCTTC. Translating gives CASSLPMTSYNEQFF.

This clone turned up a few times. This chain connects TRBV25-1 to TRBJ2-7, with 8 nucleotides matching TRBD2. The junction had 5 bases not matched to a gene; V was cut back by 4 bases and J by 6 bases. In germline, CDR1 is MGHDK, CDR2 SYGVNS. The CDR3 totals 13 residues. For the CDR3, the DNA is TGTGCCAGCAGTGGGACTAGCCGGGGCGAGCAGTACTTC. Amino acids: CASSGTSRGEQYF.

This clone has a handful of counts. The chain employs TRBV28 and TRBJ1-1; TRBD1 aligns across 9 bases. Trimming cost V 5 bases and J 1 base; bases outside gene matches: 11. This CDR3 is built from 17 residues. Germline CDR1 reads MDHEN; CDR2 reads SYDVKM. CDR3 bases: TGTGCCAGCAGTCCCCTCGGGACAGGGTTCGGGAACACTGAAGCTTTCTTT. Translation gives CASSPLGTGFGNTEAFF.

This clone was seen a single time. This chain joins TRBV6-1 and TRBJ2-7, with D unresolved. CDR1 is MNHNS, CDR2 SASEGT, per germline. The CDR3 totals 12 residues. Trimming shortened V by 2 bases and J by 6 bases, and 8 bases separated the two germline ends. The CDR3 nucleotides read TGTGCCAGCAGTGAATGGCTCCTCGAGCAGTACTTC. Translation: CASSEWLLEQYF.

The rearrangement uses TRBV5-1 and TRBJ1-4; 8 nucleotides agree with TRBD1. Germline-derived CDR1 and CDR2 are SGHRS and YFSETQ. The CDR3 has 15 residues. Losses at the gene ends were 5 bases for V and 5 bases for J; bases not matched to a gene: 8. The CDR3 sequence: CASSLSGGINEKLFF. In DNA form, the CDR3 reads TGCGCCAGCAGTTTATCAGGGGGCATCAATGAAAAACTGTTTTTT.

The CDR3 region is CASSQGLSEAFF. The CDR3 DNA is TGTGCCAGCAGCCAGGGGCTTTCTGAAGCTTTCTTT. This chain links TRBV3-1 (or the pseudogene TRBV3-2) with TRBJ1-1; D is possibly TRBD1 (5 bases). Germline values: CDR1 LGHDT, CDR2 YNNKEL (reference sequence). This CDR3 is 12 amino acids long. Between the trimmed V and J ends, which lost 3 bases and 6 bases, there was a span of 8 bases.

The chain links TRBV11-2 to TRBJ2-3; TRBD2 might be the D (5 bases). The CDR3 loop spans 14 amino acids. Germline CDR1 and CDR2: SGHAT and FQNNGV. Between the trimmed V and J ends, which lost 4 bases and 4 bases, there was a span of 12 bases. CDR3 region: CASSSLGGADTQYF. As DNA, the CDR3 is TGTGCCAGCAGCTCCCTAGGAGGCGCAGATACGCAGTATTTT.